Each of the 16 T cell receptor beta chains below was sequenced from the same sample in a study of Graves' ophthalmopathy and Graves' hyperthyroidism. Beta-chain TCR CDR3 regions were amplified from RNA transcripts. HTBI primers were used in a first-round RT-PCR, which preceded a second-round multiplex PCR. TCRdb recomputed calls from the multiplex PCR reads with MiXCR, one row per CDR3 protein. The table shows more than 1,000,000 distinct CDR3 sequences, with roughly 35% occurring only once. Sequenced sample: peripheral blood or thyroid tissue (not recorded which). These receptors were taken from an adult man with Graves' hyperthyroidism.

This chain links TRBV7-3 with TRBJ1-1; no clear D. The CDR3 covers 17 residues. Germline V CDR1 and CDR2: SGHTA, FQGTGA. The V gene lost 1 base and the J gene lost 4 bases, with 19 bases spanning the gap. CDR3 protein: CASSLRFAGGGSTEAFF. CDR3 nucleotide sequence: TGTGCCAGCAGCTTAAGATTCGCGGGTGGAGGGAGCACTGAAGCTTTCTTT.

The rearrangement uses TRBV7-9 and TRBJ1-1, with no clear D. Trimming removed 3 bases from V and 11 bases from J, with 13 bases in between. CDR1 SEHNR and CDR2 FQNEAQ come from the germline V gene (reference sequence). CDR3 size: 12 residues. CDR3 region: CASSLLAGAAFF. Here the CDR3 DNA reads TGTGCCAGCAGCTTGTTAGCGGGAGCGGCTTTCTTT.

This clonotype came up many times. This rearrangement joins TRBV10-1 to TRBJ2-5; D gene unclear. The CDR3 covers 13 residues. Germline CDR1 WNHNN, CDR2 SYGVQD (reference sequence). Between the trimmed V and J ends, which lost 3 bases and 3 bases, there was a span of 8 bases. The CDR3 protein is CASSDGTKETQYF. As DNA, the CDR3 is TGCGCCAGCAGTGACGGCACTAAAGAGACCCAGTACTTC.

CDR3 DNA: TGTGCCAGCAGTAGCCCGAGGACAGAGACCCAGTACTTC. This codes for CASSSPRTETQYF. The rearrangement joins TRBV7-9 to TRBJ2-5; unclear D gene. Germline V gives CDR1 SEHNR, CDR2 FQNEAQ (reference sequence). V was clipped by 6 bases and J by 4 bases, with 12 bases between them. The CDR3 spans 13 residues.

This chain connects TRBV6-1 to TRBJ1-3; D unresolved. CDR1 is MNHNS, CDR2 SASEGT, per germline. Trimming took 5 bases from V and 0 from J, leaving 11 bases between them. CDR3 length: 15 amino acids. The CDR3 loop is CASSSSRASGNTIYF. For the CDR3, the DNA is TGTGCCAGCAGTTCCTCCCGGGCCTCTGGAAACACCATATATTTT.

This clonotype showed up many times. This rearrangement joins TRBV19 to TRBJ1-5, with TRBD1 matching 7 bases. The CDR3 spans 15 residues. Germline trimming cut 1 base from V and 4 bases from J; bases unmatched to any gene: 4. In germline, CDR1 is LNHDA, CDR2 SQIVND (reference sequence). CDR3 DNA: TGTGCCAGTAGTATAGGGGGACAGAAAAATCAGCCCCAGCATTTT. Translation: CASSIGGQKNQPQHF.

The chain combines TRBV20-1 with TRBJ1-5; D perhaps matches TRBD1 (5 bases). This CDR3 contains 13 residues. V lost 4 bases to trimming and J lost 11 bases, with 18 bases between them. Germline-derived CDR1 and CDR2 are DFQATT and SNEGSKA (reference sequence). The CDR3 sequence is CSAKLAGVQAQHF. CDR3 sequence (DNA): TGCAGTGCTAAATTAGCGGGGGTCCAGGCCCAGCATTTT.

The V and J genes are TRBV6-6 and TRBJ2-2, with D unclear. The CDR3 sequence is 14 residues long. Looked up from germline, CDR1 is MNHNY and CDR2 is SVGAGI (reference sequence). Trimming removed 5 bases at V and 4 bases at J, with 11 bases between. This CDR3 is CASSEPGPTGELFF. In DNA, the CDR3 is TGTGCCAGCAGTGAACCGGGCCCCACCGGGGAGCTGTTTTTT.

This clonotype was found many times. The rearrangement links TRBV12-3 or TRBV12-4 to TRBJ2-5, with 7 bases identical to TRBD1. Trimming removed 4 bases from V and 5 bases from J; junction bases left unmatched: 7. The CDR3 has 14 residues. CDR3 sequence (DNA): TGTGCCAGCAGTTCACAGGGGTCGAGGGAGACCCAGTACTTC. Translated: CASSSQGSRETQYF.

V is TRBV15 and J is TRBJ2-6; tentatively, D is TRBD2 (5 bases). This CDR3 has 16 residues. The germline gives CDR1 LNHNV, CDR2 YYDKDF (reference sequence). V shed 6 bases and J shed 4 bases, with 16 bases lying between them. The CDR3 protein is CATRGTRREGANVLTF. The CDR3 DNA is TGTGCCACCAGGGGCACTAGGCGAGAGGGGGCCAACGTCCTGACTTTC.

The sample holds a few counts of this clonotype. The junction differs from germline at one of its ends, possibly a read error. This chain uses TRBV7-9 with TRBJ2-2; 11 positions match TRBD2. The CDR3 contains 15 residues. Per germline, CDR1 SEHNR and CDR2 FQNEAQ (reference sequence). The CDR3, as DNA: TGTGCCAGCAACTTAGCGGGAGGGCCGGTCGGGGAGCTGTTTTTT. Protein product: CASNLAGGPVGELFF.

The chain joins TRBV5-1 to TRBJ2-3; D is perhaps TRBD2 (5 bases). This CDR3 spans 14 amino acids. Germline assignment: CDR1 SGHRS and CDR2 YFSETQ. Trimming cost V 4 bases and J 8 bases, with 17 bases left between them. The CDR3: CASSPRTREGTQYF. CDR3 nucleotides: TGCGCCAGCAGCCCAAGGACGCGAGAGGGTACGCAGTATTTT.

This clonotype showed up many times. The rearrangement links TRBV10-3 to TRBJ2-7; unclear D gene. This CDR3 is 17 amino acids long. Germline loops: CDR1 ENHRY, CDR2 SYGVKD. Trimming took 6 bases from V and 0 from J, leaving 21 bases between them. CDR3 amino acids: CAISPLSVTASSYEQYF. CDR3 bases: TGTGCCATCAGCCCTTTGAGTGTTACCGCCAGCTCCTACGAGCAGTACTTC.

Only a few counts were recorded for this clonotype. The chain is built from TRBV7-9 and TRBJ2-7; D is ambiguous. This CDR3 region has 15 residues. Trimming removed 2 bases from V and 0 bases from J, with 11 bases in between. In germline, CDR1 is SEHNR, CDR2 FQNEAQ (reference sequence). In DNA, the CDR3 is TGTGCCAGCAGCTTAATGGGCGGAAGCTCCTACGAGCAGTACTTC. Its protein product is CASSLMGGSSYEQYF.

This clonotype has just a few counts. The CDR3 DNA follows: TGTGCCAGCAGCTCCGGGACGGGCCCTGAAGCTTTCTTT. Protein: CASSSGTGPEAFF. The chain uses TRBV5-5 and TRBJ1-1; weak D call: TRBD1 (5 bases). The germline V gene has CDR1 SGHKS and CDR2 YYEKEE (reference sequence). The V end was cut by 3 bases, the J end by 6 bases, with 12 bases between. This CDR3 contains 13 residues.

The V call is TRBV15, the J call TRBJ2-7, with no clear D. Trimming left V 0 bases short and J 6 bases short, with 12 bases between. Germline values: CDR1 LNHNV, CDR2 YYDKDF (reference sequence). This CDR3 has 14 amino acids. This CDR3 is CATSRDYPPAEQYF. The CDR3 nucleotides read TGTGCCACCAGCAGAGACTACCCGCCTGCCGAGCAGTACTTC.